A selection of T cell receptor beta chains follows, all from one sample in a study of T cell responses to AZD1222 COVID-19 vaccine. This table comes from immunoSEQ multiplex PCR, and its TCRdb copy is limited to in-frame clones, with some not included. The repertoire holds 95,000 to 110,000 clones, with around nine tenths as singletons. Sequences were derived from peripheral blood, sampled on day 0 of AZD1222 vaccination. These receptors originate from an adult in good health. The conserved cysteine and the conserved F or W are not part of the CDR3 here. A D gene is named only where the DNA matches it firmly. Clone size appears in some rows only: once, few, many, or a class for an expanded clone.

clone size: NA; V gene: TRBV27; D gene: NA; J gene: TRBJ2-7; CDR3 protein: ASSLAITYEQY
clone size: NA; V gene: TRBV30; D gene: NA; J gene: TRBJ1-1; CDR3 protein: AWTHGAEAF
clone size: NA; V gene: TRBV12-3/TRBV12-4; D gene: NA; J gene: TRBJ1-4; CDR3 protein: ASSLNGGEKLF
clone size: NA; V gene: TRBV11-2; D gene: TRBD2; J gene: TRBJ2-1; CDR3 protein: ASSLVLAGVLHEQF
clone size: once; V gene: TRBV6-2/TRBV6-3; D gene: NA; J gene: TRBJ1-6; CDR3 protein: ASSWDSINSPLH
clone size: NA; V gene: TRBV28; D gene: TRBD1; J gene: TRBJ1-4; CDR3 protein: ASREGQRNEKLF
clone size: NA; V gene: TRBV18; D gene: NA; J gene: TRBJ1-2; CDR3 protein: ASSRSRREDGYT
clone size: NA; V gene: TRBV11-2; D gene: TRBD1; J gene: TRBJ2-7; CDR3 protein: ASSEGGQGHEQY
clone size: NA; V gene: TRBV7-2; D gene: NA; J gene: TRBJ1-2; CDR3 protein: ASIAGQRYGGYT
clone size: NA; V gene: TRBV5-5; D gene: TRBD1; J gene: TRBJ1-2; CDR3 protein: ASSVGTVLGGYT
clone size: large; V gene: TRBV18; D gene: TRBD1; J gene: TRBJ2-7; CDR3 protein: ASSILTGTITEQY
clone size: NA; V gene: TRBV6-5; D gene: NA; J gene: TRBJ1-1; CDR3 protein: ASRNGLMNTEAF
clone size: NA; V gene: TRBV24-1; D gene: NA; J gene: TRBJ2-2; CDR3 protein: ATSDLSYSGGELF
clone size: NA; V gene: TRBV7-8; D gene: NA; J gene: TRBJ1-6; CDR3 protein: ASSFRELSNSPLH
clone size: NA; V gene: TRBV6-5; D gene: NA; J gene: TRBJ1-1; CDR3 protein: ASSYSAEMNTEAF
clone size: NA; V gene: TRBV11-2; D gene: NA; J gene: TRBJ1-5; CDR3 protein: ASSRDNSNQPQH
clone size: NA; V gene: TRBV20-1; D gene: NA; J gene: TRBJ1-1; CDR3 protein: RSTEQAF
clone size: NA; V gene: TRBV19; D gene: NA; J gene: TRBJ2-3; CDR3 protein: ASSPRANQPTDTQY
clone size: NA; V gene: TRBV14; D gene: NA; J gene: TRBJ2-2; CDR3 protein: ASSQFVDTGELF
clone size: NA; V gene: TRBV10-3; D gene: NA; J gene: TRBJ1-1; CDR3 protein: AIRWGNMNTEAF
clone size: once; V gene: TRBV3-1/TRBV3-2; D gene: NA; J gene: TRBJ1-1; CDR3 protein: ASSQGRGTPAF
clone size: NA; V gene: TRBV6-7; D gene: NA; J gene: TRBJ2-1; CDR3 protein: AGKGGLGASYNEQF
clone size: NA; V gene: TRBV5-4; D gene: NA; J gene: TRBJ2-2; CDR3 protein: ASSLAARDTGELF
clone size: NA; V gene: TRBV21-1; D gene: NA; J gene: TRBJ2-6; CDR3 protein: ASSRRLAGDSGANVLT
clone size: once; V gene: TRBV19; D gene: TRBD2; J gene: TRBJ2-1; CDR3 protein: ASSTASGINEQF
clone size: NA; V gene: TRBV6-5; D gene: NA; J gene: TRBJ1-1; CDR3 protein: ASSNQESSTEAF
clone size: NA; V gene: TRBV6-5; D gene: NA; J gene: TRBJ2-5; CDR3 protein: ASSSRRDAQETQY
clone size: NA; V gene: TRBV10-3; D gene: NA; J gene: TRBJ2-3; CDR3 protein: AISDGLIRDTQY
clone size: NA; V gene: TRBV19; D gene: NA; J gene: TRBJ1-3; CDR3 protein: ASSDPSGSSGNTIY
clone size: NA; V gene: TRBV7-2; D gene: NA; J gene: TRBJ1-2; CDR3 protein: ASSLEGGDGYT
clone size: once; V gene: TRBV10-3; D gene: NA; J gene: TRBJ1-1; CDR3 protein: AIRGGGRTNTEAF
clone size: NA; V gene: TRBV10-3; D gene: NA; J gene: TRBJ1-5; CDR3 protein: ATSDLEDQPQH
clone size: NA; V gene: TRBV7-2; D gene: NA; J gene: TRBJ2-5; CDR3 protein: ASSLASGSRTQY
clone size: NA; V gene: TRBV7-6; D gene: NA; J gene: TRBJ2-7; CDR3 protein: ASSAPGANYEQY
clone size: NA; V gene: TRBV6-2/TRBV6-3; D gene: NA; J gene: TRBJ1-5; CDR3 protein: ASSYRVRSGNQPQH
clone size: NA; V gene: TRBV6-5; D gene: TRBD1; J gene: TRBJ2-1; CDR3 protein: ASIKQGEVNEQF
clone size: NA; V gene: TRBV29-1; D gene: NA; J gene: TRBJ2-7; CDR3 protein: SVVGETSSYEQY
clone size: NA; V gene: TRBV5-1; D gene: NA; J gene: TRBJ2-3; CDR3 protein: ASSLEADTQY
clone size: NA; V gene: TRBV10-3; D gene: NA; J gene: TRBJ2-5; CDR3 protein: AISEGRDVTQY
clone size: NA; V gene: TRBV25-1; D gene: NA; J gene: TRBJ2-1; CDR3 protein: ASSEYGDEQF
clone size: NA; V gene: TRBV6-5; D gene: TRBD2; J gene: TRBJ2-7; CDR3 protein: ASSSSGRQPVYEQY
clone size: NA; V gene: TRBV14; D gene: NA; J gene: TRBJ2-3; CDR3 protein: ASSQHARSSTDTQY
clone size: NA; V gene: TRBV5-1; D gene: NA; J gene: TRBJ2-1; CDR3 protein: ASSLGGPYNEQF
clone size: NA; V gene: TRBV28; D gene: NA; J gene: TRBJ1-5; CDR3 protein: ASRSPPGLISNQPQH
clone size: NA; V gene: TRBV6-5; D gene: TRBD1; J gene: TRBJ1-5; CDR3 protein: ATGYGQAFNQPQH
clone size: NA; V gene: TRBV5-1; D gene: TRBD1; J gene: TRBJ2-2; CDR3 protein: ATLPGQGFSGELF
clone size: once; V gene: TRBV10-3; D gene: NA; J gene: TRBJ1-6; CDR3 protein: AISDKAAGTNSPLH
clone size: NA; V gene: TRBV7-9; D gene: NA; J gene: TRBJ1-2; CDR3 protein: ASSPAWGYGYT
clone size: NA; V gene: TRBV7-2; D gene: TRBD1; J gene: TRBJ1-1; CDR3 protein: ASSLGGGQGMNTEAF
clone size: NA; V gene: TRBV6-5; D gene: NA; J gene: TRBJ2-7; CDR3 protein: ASQGASGSYEQY
clone size: NA; V gene: TRBV6-1; D gene: TRBD1; J gene: TRBJ1-6; CDR3 protein: ASSERGQGGSPLH
clone size: NA; V gene: TRBV6-2/TRBV6-3; D gene: NA; J gene: TRBJ1-2; CDR3 protein: ASSYSSRGLTPYGYT